A single sample is the source of the 14 T cell receptor beta chains below, sequenced in a study of T cell responses to AZD1222 COVID-19 vaccine. Sequenced by immunoSEQ multiplex PCR; TCRdb stores in-frame clones only, minus some. The sample gives about 180,000 clones, 88% of which show up once; around a tenth is in the top ten. Sequenced here: peripheral blood, sampled 28 days after the second AZD1222 dose. These receptors came from an adult who received the AZD1222 COVID-19 vaccine.

The chain joins TRBV27 to TRBJ2-3, with 7 bases aligning to TRBD1. The germline gives CDR1 MNHEY, CDR2 SMNVEV (reference sequence). V dropped 5 bases and J dropped 7; count of bases not matched to a gene: 12. CDR3 size: 15 residues. The CDR3 bases are TGTGCCAGCAGTAGCACAGGGGCCGCACAGAATACGCAGTATTTT. This encodes CASSSTGAAQNTQYF.

V is TRBV19 and J is TRBJ2-3, with 12 bases matching TRBD2. The CDR3 loop spans 19 amino acids. The junction had 12 bases not matched to a gene; V was cut back by 5 bases and J by 0 bases. In germline, CDR1 is LNHDA, CDR2 SQIVND (reference sequence). CDR3 protein: CASSPVLAGGNPSTDTQYF. The CDR3 DNA sequence: TGTGCCAGTAGTCCTGTACTAGCGGGGGGTAACCCTAGCACAGATACGCAGTATTTT.

This clone was seen a handful of times. V is TRBV28 and J is TRBJ2-1, with 9 positions matching TRBD2. The CDR3 spans 16 residues. Germline CDR1 reads MDHEN; CDR2 reads SYDVKM. The V and J ends lost 0 bases and 7 bases, in that order; junction bases with no gene match: 7. The CDR3 here is CASSLWSRTSANEQFF. CDR3 nucleotide sequence: TGTGCCAGCAGTTTATGGTCGAGGACTAGCGCGAATGAGCAGTTCTTC.

The rearrangement links TRBV6-2 or TRBV6-3 to TRBJ2-3, with TRBD2 matching over 11 bases. Germline CDR1 and CDR2: MNHEY and SVGEGT. Trimming took 4 bases from V and 7 from J; bases not matched to a gene: 4. The length of the CDR3 is 14 residues. In DNA, the CDR3 is TGTGCCAGCAGTTTTAGCGGGGGGGCAAATACGCAGTATTTT. Protein sequence: CASSFSGGANTQYF.

The genes are TRBV7-8 and TRBJ1-6, with 10 positions matching TRBD1. CDR1 and CDR2 (germline): SGHVS, FQNEAQ. Losses at the gene ends were 1 base for V and 9 bases for J; bases not matched to a gene: 3. CDR3 length equals 15 residues. CDR3 sequence reads: CASSLGQGASSPLHF. The CDR3 region has the DNA TGTGCCAGCAGCTTAGGACAGGGGGCTAGTTCACCCCTCCACTTT.

This chain links TRBV11-2 with TRBJ1-1; 7 bases match TRBD1. The CDR3 is 16 residues long. CDR1 is SGHAT, CDR2 FQNNGV, per germline. The V segment lost 5 bases and the J segment 2 bases; nucleotides outside the gene matches: 11. The CDR3 loop reads CASSLPTGTLNTEAFF. The CDR3 DNA reads as TGTGCCAGCAGCCTTCCGACAGGGACCCTTAACACTGAAGCTTTCTTT.

The gene calls are TRBV19 and TRBJ2-5, with no clear D. CDR3 size: 16 residues. The V gene's germline CDR1 is LNHDA and CDR2 SQIVND (reference sequence). Trimming took 5 bases from V and 1 from J, leaving 17 bases between them. CDR3 nucleotide sequence: TGTGCCAGTAGTCCCCGGGCAAGTGGGCCCCAAGAGACCCAGTACTTC. Protein sequence: CASSPRASGPQETQYF. The full variable domain, with the rest looked up from reference TRBV19 and TRBJ2-5, is DGGITQSPKYLFRKEGQNVTLSCEQNLNHDAMYWYRQDPGQGLRLIYYSQIVNDFQKGDIAEGYSVSREKKESFPLTVTSAQKNPTAFYLCASSPRASGPQETQYFGPGTRLLVL.

The J gene is TRBJ2-2, the V gene TRBV10-3, with D possibly being TRBD2 (6 bases). Trimming cost V 6 bases and J 4 bases, with 9 bases left between them. This CDR3 spans 13 amino acids. CDR1 is ENHRY and CDR2 is SYGVKD in the germline V gene. CDR3: CAIRTSSTGELFF. The CDR3 bases are TGTGCCATCAGAACTAGCTCCACCGGGGAGCTGTTTTTT.

The CDR3 reads CAWTAGNTIYF. In nucleotides, the CDR3 is TGTGCCTGGACTGCTGGAAACACCATATATTTT. The chain couples TRBV30 to TRBJ1-3, with D hard to call. CDR1 is GTSNPN and CDR2 is SVGIG in the germline V gene (reference sequence). Trimming removed 4 bases from V and 2 bases from J, with 3 bases in between. This CDR3 contains 11 residues.

The gene calls are TRBV6-6 and TRBJ2-2; D is possibly TRBD1 (5 bases). Germline loops: CDR1 MNHNY, CDR2 SVGAGI (reference sequence). This CDR3 contains 15 residues. Between the trimmed V and J ends, which lost 5 bases and 2 bases, there was a span of 12 bases. As DNA, the CDR3 is TGTGCCAGCAGTCCCGAAGGGGCAAACACCGGGGAGCTGTTTTTT. Amino acids: CASSPEGANTGELFF.

This clone was counted once. The chain is built from TRBV5-4 and TRBJ2-7, with TRBD2 matching over 13 bases. This CDR3 contains 15 residues. Germline lookup yields CDR1 SGHNT and CDR2 YYREEE (reference sequence). V shed 5 bases, J shed 6 bases, and the junction held 8 bases outside the gene matches. CDR3 in amino acids: CASRLTSGGASEQYF. The CDR3 coding sequence is TGTGCCAGCAGACTTACTAGCGGGGGGGCCTCCGAGCAGTACTTC.

The CDR3 coding sequence is TGTGCCAGCAGTAACCCTCCACCAGGGTCTGGAAACACCATATATTTT. Residues: CASSNPPPGSGNTIYF. The V and J genes are TRBV6-2 or TRBV6-3 and TRBJ1-3; possibly TRBD1 for D (5 bases). V was cut by 5 bases and J by 1 base, with 15 bases left in between. Germline-derived CDR1 and CDR2 are MNHEY and SVGEGT. The CDR3 is made up of 16 amino acids.

The chain uses TRBV30 and TRBJ1-2; D is ambiguous. Trimming stripped 3 bases from V and 4 bases from J, with 15 bases between. CDR3 length: 14 amino acids. Germline V gives CDR1 GTSNPN, CDR2 SVGIG (reference sequence). This chain's CDR3 is CAWSPLGGGYGYTF. CDR3 in DNA: TGTGCCTGGAGCCCCCTCGGAGGAGGCTATGGCTACACCTTC.

The chain uses TRBV7-9 and TRBJ1-1, with D unclear. This CDR3 region has 13 residues. Germline lookup yields CDR1 SEHNR and CDR2 FQNEAQ (reference sequence). V lost 8 bases and J 4 bases, leaving 14 bases between the germline ends. The CDR3 DNA reads TGTGCCAGCCGCGGCCTAGCGGGCACTGAAGCTTTCTTT. This translates into CASRGLAGTEAFF.